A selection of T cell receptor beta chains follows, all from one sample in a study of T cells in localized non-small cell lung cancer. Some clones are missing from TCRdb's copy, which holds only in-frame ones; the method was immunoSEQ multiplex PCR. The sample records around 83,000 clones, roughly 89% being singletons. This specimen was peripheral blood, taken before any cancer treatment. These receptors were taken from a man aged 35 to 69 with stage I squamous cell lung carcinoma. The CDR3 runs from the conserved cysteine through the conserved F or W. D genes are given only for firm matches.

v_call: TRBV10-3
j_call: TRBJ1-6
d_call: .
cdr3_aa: CAIGDSPSSYNSPLHF

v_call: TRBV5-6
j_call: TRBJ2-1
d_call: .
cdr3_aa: CASSFGGFYNEQFF

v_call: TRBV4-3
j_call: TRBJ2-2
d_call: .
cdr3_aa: CASSRVLTGELFF

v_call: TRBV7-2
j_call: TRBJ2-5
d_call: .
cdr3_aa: CASSLQGSRETQYF

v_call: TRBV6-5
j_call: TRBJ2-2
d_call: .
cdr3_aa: CASSTPVRNTGELFF

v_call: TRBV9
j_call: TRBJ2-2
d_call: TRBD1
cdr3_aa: CASSPYSSGTGGITGELFF

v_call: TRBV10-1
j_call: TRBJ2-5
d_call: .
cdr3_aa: CASSESGTTETQYF

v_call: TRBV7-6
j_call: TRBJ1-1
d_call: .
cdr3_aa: CASSQDRNTEAFF

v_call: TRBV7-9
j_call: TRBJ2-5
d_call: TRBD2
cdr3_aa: CASSLRGARGETQYF

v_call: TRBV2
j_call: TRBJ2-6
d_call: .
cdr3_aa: CASSGGSGANVLTF

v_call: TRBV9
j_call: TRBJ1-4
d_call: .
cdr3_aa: CASSAQGTNEKLFF

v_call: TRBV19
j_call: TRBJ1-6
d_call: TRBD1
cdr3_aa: CASSIKQGAMNSPLHF

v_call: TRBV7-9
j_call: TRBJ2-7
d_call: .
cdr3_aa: CASSSDGYEQYF

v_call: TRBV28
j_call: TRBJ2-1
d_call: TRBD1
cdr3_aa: CASTETGGLFF

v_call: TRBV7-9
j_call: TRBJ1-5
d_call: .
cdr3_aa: CASSLGGDQPQHF

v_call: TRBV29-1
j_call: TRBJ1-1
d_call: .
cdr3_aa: CSVGGRVGGTEAFF

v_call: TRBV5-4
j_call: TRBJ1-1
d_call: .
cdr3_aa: CASSFAGHRNTEAFF

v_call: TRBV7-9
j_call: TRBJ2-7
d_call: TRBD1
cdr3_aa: CASSLTGTGGQNEQYF

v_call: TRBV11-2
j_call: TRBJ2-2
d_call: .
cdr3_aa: CASSRRPGLNTGELFF

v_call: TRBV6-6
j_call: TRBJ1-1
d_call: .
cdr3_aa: CASSYSGGRGTEAFF

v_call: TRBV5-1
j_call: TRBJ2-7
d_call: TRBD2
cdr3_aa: CASSLGPPLAGTYEQYF

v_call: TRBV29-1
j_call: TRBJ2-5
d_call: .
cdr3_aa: CSVDAGTETQYF

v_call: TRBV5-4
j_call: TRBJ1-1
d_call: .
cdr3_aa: CASSLYRDTEAFF

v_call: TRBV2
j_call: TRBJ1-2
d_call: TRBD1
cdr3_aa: CASRGRQGGKLFGYTF

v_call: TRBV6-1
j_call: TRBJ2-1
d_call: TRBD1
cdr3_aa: CASSGTGSQFLEQFF

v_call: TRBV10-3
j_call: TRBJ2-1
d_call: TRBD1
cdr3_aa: CAISVQGDEQFF

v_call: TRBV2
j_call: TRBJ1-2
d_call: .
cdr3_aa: CASSEAWRKLWLHPIWSYTF

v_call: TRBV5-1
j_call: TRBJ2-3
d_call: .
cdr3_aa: CASSLVTSGSNTQYF

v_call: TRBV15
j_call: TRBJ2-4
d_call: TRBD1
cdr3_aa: CATSRDMGQGATKNIQYF

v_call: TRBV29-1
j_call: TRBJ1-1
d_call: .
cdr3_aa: CSAKTTEAFF